Sequencing of this TCR beta chain was carried out in a study of CD8 T cells in Susac syndrome. General observations from the study: Where Susac syndrome CD4+ T cell repertoires were concerned, no clonal expansion was evident.

CDR1 SQVTM and CDR2 ANQGSEA come from the germline V gene. With 6 bases removed from V and 7 bases from J, the gap between germline ends came to 14 bases. CDR3 length equals 12 residues. When the RNA was reverse transcribed, random hexamers were used with an input of about 0.5 to 1 ug. Each CDR3 protein is one row after TCRdb ran MiXCR on the immunoSEQ multiplex PCR reads. The data hold 240,000 or so distinct CDR3 sequences, with 90% to 96% observed a single time. Remarks on this clonotype: The antigen is undetermined.

This TCR came from a human donor with Susac syndrome. Sequenced sample: CD4+ T cells from PBMCs. V gene TRBV29-1 combines with J gene TRBJ2-3; D perhaps matches TRBD1 (6 bases). In DNA, the CDR3 is TGCAGCGTGGCAAATCAGGGGAATACGCAGTATTTT. As protein: CSVANQGNTQYF.